This T cell receptor beta chain emerged from a study of molecular identifiers for immune sequencing clone quantification. Study-wide background: For replicates, RNA isolated from about 19,000 or 110,000 naive CD8 cells was divided into five portions, of which four were sequenced. General observations from the study: The share of molecules held by clones above 20 RNA copies was over 99% in effector cells and under 1% in naive cells.

Input for naive CD8 libraries was about 19,000 to 1,100,000 sorted cells; the RNA fraction used was 10%, 30% or 50%. CD8+CD4-CCR7+CD45RA+ cells were sorted as naive CD8 T cells. This clonotype was counted between two and nine times. Antigen specificity is unknown. Germline values: CDR1 LNHDA, CDR2 SQIVND (reference sequence). The CDR3 runs to 14 residues. V was clipped by 5 bases and J by 3 bases, with 13 bases between them. Via MiXCR, TCRdb re-called the PCR reads, giving one row per CDR3 protein. Of over 600,000 distinct CDR3 sequences in the sample, about 20% were seen once. The clonotype comes from a human donor in good health. Some libraries in this study had Jurkat cell RNA spiked in. The chain links TRBV19 to TRBJ1-1, with D unresolved. Sequencing was performed on naive CD8+ T cells from blood, with Jurkat cell RNA spiked in. This sample's subset: FACS-sorted CD8+CD4-CCR7+CD45RA+ naive T cells. The CDR3 reads CASSPPGLDTEAFF. The CDR3 region has the DNA TGTGCCAGTAGTCCGCCTGGATTGGACACTGAAGCTTTCTTT.